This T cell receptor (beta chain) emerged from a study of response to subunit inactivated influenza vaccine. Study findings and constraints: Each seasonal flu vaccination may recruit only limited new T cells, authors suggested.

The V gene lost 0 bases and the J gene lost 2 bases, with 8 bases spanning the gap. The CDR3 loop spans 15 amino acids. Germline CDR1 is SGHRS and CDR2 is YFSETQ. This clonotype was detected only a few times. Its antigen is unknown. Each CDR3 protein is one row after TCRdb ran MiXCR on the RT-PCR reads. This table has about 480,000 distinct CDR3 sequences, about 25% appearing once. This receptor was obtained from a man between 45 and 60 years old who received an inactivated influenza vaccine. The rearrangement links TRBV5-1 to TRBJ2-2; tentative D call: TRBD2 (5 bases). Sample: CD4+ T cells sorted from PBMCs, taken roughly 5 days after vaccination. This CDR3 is CASSLAGINTGELFF. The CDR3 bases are TGCGCCAGCAGCTTGGCCGGGATAAACACCGGGGAGCTGTTTTTT.